This T cell receptor beta chain was recovered during a study of cytomegalovirus exposure and HLA in healthy donors. As for the study in general: Among approximately 400 genotyped donors, roughly 81% fell in the Caucasian-associated ancestry cluster.

On this clone: Its specificity is unknown.

Study-wide findings and caveats: Confirmation in vitro established that three CMV-associated chains were specific for CMV antigens.

Both 60 Vbeta primers and 13 Jbeta primers went into the PCR. Assay used: immunoSEQ multiplex PCR; TCRdb lists only in-frame clones, some missing. The sample has about 160,000 clones; roughly two thirds are singletons. The sequenced sample consisted of PBMCs. The source is a woman in her twenties or thirties in good health and CMV-seronegative.

CDR3 sequence (DNA): TGCGCCAGCAGCCCGGGGACTAGTTTTCTCTACGAGCAGTACTTC. This gives the protein CASSPGTSFLYEQYF. The chain carries TRBV5-1 and TRBJ2-7; 8 bases line up with TRBD2. With 4 bases clipped from V and 3 bases from J, the junction kept 9 bases outside the gene matches. The CDR3 has 15 amino acids. Per the germline V gene, CDR1 is SGHRS and CDR2 is YFSETQ.